The 27 T cell receptor beta chains reported below all come from one sample, sequenced in a study of beta chain features in type 1 diabetes. General study findings and limits: In every one of the four CD4+ subsets, TCRB CDR3s were moderately but significantly shorter in Type 1 diabetes patients.

The whole isolated RNA underwent reverse transcription, so sequencing captured expressed TCRB transcripts. Clones were read by immunoSEQ multiplex PCR, and TCRdb kept only the in-frame ones, dropping some. The table lists 400,000 or so clones, around 13% of them singletons. No antigens are known for them. The sequencing input was naive CD4+ T cells from blood. These receptors were taken from a woman between 18 and 30 years old with type 1 diabetes.

This clone was observed a few times. The V and J genes are TRBV5-4 and TRBJ2-7, with D possibly being TRBD2 (6 bases). V lost 4 bases and J lost 11, with 19 bases in between. The CDR3 has 13 amino acids. Per germline, CDR1 SGHNT and CDR2 YYREEE (reference sequence). CDR3 loop: CASSRKQVTGEYF. CDR3 DNA sequence: TGTGCCAGCAGCCGAAAACAAGTTACGGGGGAGTACTTC.

This clone turned up a few times. This chain uses TRBV4-1 with TRBJ1-4, with D perhaps TRBD1 (6 bases). Per the germline V gene, CDR1 is MGHRA and CDR2 is YSYEKL. Deletions cut 4 bases from V and 6 bases from J, with 18 bases between. The CDR3 consists of 16 residues. CDR3 sequence (DNA): TGCGCCAGCAGCCCACAAGACAGGTTTCTACATGAAAAACTGTTTTTT. This sequence encodes CASSPQDRFLHEKLFF.

The table lists this clone with a few counts. V gene TRBV9 combines with J gene TRBJ1-3; weak D call: TRBD1 (5 bases). Germline V CDR1 and CDR2: SGDLS, YYNGEE. V lost 3 bases to trimming and J lost 0 bases, with 16 bases between them. This CDR3 comprises 17 residues. For the CDR3, the DNA is TGTGCCAGCAGCGAGTGGGGGGAACAGTTCTCTGGAAACACCATATATTTT. It encodes CASSEWGEQFSGNTIYF.

This clone was found a few times. The chain employs TRBV25-1 and TRBJ2-7; 11 bases are a match to TRBD1. The V and J ends lost 9 bases and 6 bases, in that order; junction bases with no gene match: 7. The CDR3 runs 13 residues. Germline V gene lookup returns CDR1 MGHDK and CDR2 SYGVNS. The CDR3 loop is CASVSGTGGEQYF. In DNA, the CDR3 is TGTGCCAGTGTCTCGGGGACAGGGGGCGAGCAGTACTTC.

The J gene is TRBJ1-2, the V gene TRBV4-3, with a weak D call TRBD1 (6 bases). The V gene lost 3 bases and the J gene lost 3 bases, with 17 bases spanning the gap. The CDR3 totals 16 residues. Germline-derived CDR1 and CDR2 are LGHNA and YSLEER. CDR3 residues: CASSQSRLRTDYGYTF. CDR3 DNA sequence: TGCGCCAGCAGCCAGTCACGGCTACGGACAGACTATGGCTACACCTTC.

The chain combines TRBV6-5 with TRBJ2-1; TRBD2 agrees at 9 bases. The CDR3 is made up of 15 amino acids. CDR1 MNHEY and CDR2 SVGAGI come from the germline V gene. V was clipped by 7 bases and J by 8 bases; unmatched bases: 12. CDR3 in amino acids: CASTEGLAGRYEQFF. The CDR3 DNA follows: TGTGCCAGCACCGAAGGTCTAGCGGGGCGATATGAGCAGTTCTTC.

The CDR3, as DNA: TGTGCCAGCAGTTTCAGTAGGGCGGGTCGCGACGAGCAGTACTTC. Amino acids: CASSFSRAGRDEQYF. This chain uses TRBV28 with TRBJ2-7, with D possibly TRBD2 on 5 matching bases. CDR3 length: 15 amino acids. V was clipped by 3 bases and J by 5 bases, with 17 bases between them. From germline, CDR1 is MDHEN and CDR2 SYDVKM. The complete variable domain, with remaining parts taken from reference TRBV28 and TRBJ2-7, reads DVKVTQSSRYLVKRTGEKVFLECVQDMDHENMFWYRQDPGLGLRLIYFSYDVKMKEKGDIPEGYSVSREKKERFSLILESASTNQTSMYLCASSFSRAGRDEQYFGPGTRLTVT.

This clone has more than one count but fewer than ten. J is TRBJ1-1 and V is TRBV28, with D unclear. Germline CDR1 and CDR2: MDHEN and SYDVKM. V dropped 6 bases and J dropped 5 bases, with 13 bases sitting between them. This CDR3 is built from 13 residues. The CDR3 spells CASRRDNPTEAFF. The CDR3 DNA is TGTGCCAGCAGACGAGACAACCCGACTGAAGCTTTCTTT. The full variable domain, its missing parts supplied by reference TRBV28 and TRBJ1-1, is DVKVTQSSRYLVKRTGEKVFLECVQDMDHENMFWYRQDPGLGLRLIYFSYDVKMKEKGDIPEGYSVSREKKERFSLILESASTNQTSMYLCASRRDNPTEAFFGQGTRLTVV.

This clone was seen more than once but under ten times. The chain couples TRBV9 to TRBJ2-7, with 8 bases aligning to TRBD2. Trimming cost V 5 bases and J 7 bases; bases outside gene matches: 14. CDR1 is SGDLS, CDR2 YYNGEE, per germline. The CDR3 is 15 residues long. CDR3 loop: CASSGQGRGLGEQYF. The DNA for the CDR3 is TGTGCCAGCAGTGGACAAGGGAGGGGACTAGGAGAGCAGTACTTC.

The chain couples TRBV12-5 to TRBJ2-5; D not resolved. V was cut by 2 bases and J by 2 bases, with 6 bases left in between. CDR3 length equals 13 residues. Germline-derived CDR1 and CDR2 are LGHNT and FRNRAP. DNA for the CDR3: TGTGCTAGTGGTTTGTCCGGTCAAGAGACCCAGTACTTC. Translating it yields CASGLSGQETQYF.

This clone turned up a few times. This chain joins TRBV2 and TRBJ1-1; D is possibly TRBD1 (5 bases). Germline values: CDR1 SNHLY, CDR2 FYNNEI. The V gene lost 2 bases and the J gene lost 6 bases, with 13 bases spanning the gap. This CDR3 is 14 amino acids long. The CDR3: CASSEWGRRAEAFF. In DNA, the CDR3 is TGTGCCAGCAGTGAATGGGGGAGGAGGGCTGAAGCTTTCTTT.

V and J are TRBV15 and TRBJ2-3; 11 nucleotides line up with TRBD2. J lost 4 bases, V lost 3 bases, and 12 bases had no gene match. CDR1 and CDR2 (germline): LNHNV, YYDKDF (reference sequence). The CDR3 is 18 amino acids. CDR3 loop: CATSRPPTTSGTADTQYF. The DNA of the CDR3 is TGTGCCACCAGCAGGCCCCCAACGACTAGCGGGACCGCAGATACGCAGTATTTT.

The chain combines TRBV9 with TRBJ2-7, with 13 bases aligning to TRBD2. The CDR3 is 16 amino acids. The germline V gene has CDR1 SGDLS and CDR2 YYNGEE. V shed 4 bases and J 5 bases; nucleotides not matched to a gene: 9. The CDR3 DNA follows: TGTGCCAGCAGCCCCTGGACTAGCGGGAGCCTGCACGAGCAGTACTTC. Protein sequence: CASSPWTSGSLHEQYF.

In this sample, this clone turned up a few times. The V gene is TRBV28, the J gene TRBJ2-1, with 9 bases aligning to TRBD1. Germline values: CDR1 MDHEN, CDR2 SYDVKM. CDR3 length: 15 residues. The V gene end was trimmed by 7 bases and the J gene end by 4 bases; junction bases not matched to a gene: 8. The CDR3 DNA sequence: TGTGCCAGCATACCCGGGACAGGGTCGTACAATGAGCAGTTCTTC. It translates to CASIPGTGSYNEQFF.

The rearrangement uses TRBV29-1 and TRBJ2-3, with D maybe TRBD2 (5 bases). V was cut by 5 bases and J by 1 base, with 13 bases left in between. The CDR3 is 14 amino acids. The germline CDR1 and CDR2 sequences are SQVTM and ANQGSEA. The CDR3 sequence: CSVLTGSRTDTQYF. CDR3 coding DNA: TGCAGCGTTTTAACGGGATCCCGCACAGATACGCAGTATTTT.

The chain links TRBV7-2 to TRBJ2-3; 15 nucleotides match TRBD2. The V gene end was trimmed by 7 bases and the J gene end by 7 bases; junction bases not matched to a gene: 9. The CDR3 consists of 16 residues. Germline V CDR1 and CDR2: SGHTA, FQGNSA. CDR3 in amino acids: CASTTGGTSGGNTQYF. CDR3 nucleotide sequence: TGTGCCAGCACCACAGGGGGGACTAGCGGGGGGAATACGCAGTATTTT. Combining the CDR3 with reference TRBV7-2 and TRBJ2-3 gives the whole variable domain GAGVSQSPSNKVTEKGKDVELRCDPISGHTALYWYRQSLGQGLEFLIYFQGNSAPDKSGLPSDRFSAERTGGSVSTLTIQRTQQEDSAVYLCASTTGGTSGGNTQYFGPGTRLTVL.

This clone was counted a few times. The chain joins TRBV29-1 to TRBJ1-2; D call uncertain. The CDR3 consists of 13 residues. The ends were cut back, 5 bases at V and 2 bases at J, with 12 bases in the middle. CDR1 is SQVTM and CDR2 is ANQGSEA in the germline V gene. The DNA of the CDR3 is TGCAGCGTTTTTGGTTCGGGGAACTATGGCTACACCTTC. This encodes CSVFGSGNYGYTF.

This clone was counted a few times. The genes are TRBV7-2 and TRBJ1-6; TRBD1 aligns across 8 bases. This CDR3 comprises 13 residues. Trimming removed 5 bases from V and 14 bases from J; junction bases left unmatched: 8. The germline V gene has CDR1 SGHTA and CDR2 FQGNSA. The CDR3 spells CASSPQGARSLHF. CDR3 nucleotide sequence: TGTGCCAGCAGCCCTCAGGGGGCCAGATCCCTCCACTTT.

The chain employs TRBV11-3 and TRBJ2-1; D remains unclear. The CDR3 has 17 amino acids. From germline, CDR1 is SGHNT and CDR2 YENEEA. The V and J ends lost 1 base and 0 bases respectively, with 13 bases between them. The CDR3 region has the DNA TGTGCCAGCAGCTTAGGGATTTCAGGAAGCTCCTACAATGAGCAGTTCTTC. Translating gives CASSLGISGSSYNEQFF.

This clone was recorded a few times. J is TRBJ2-3 and V is TRBV29-1; tentatively, D is TRBD2 (7 bases). V was shortened by 7 bases and J by 1 base, with 15 bases between the two germline ends. Germline V gives CDR1 SQVTM, CDR2 ANQGSEA. This CDR3 has 14 amino acids. CDR3 residues: CSGVRGAGTDTQYF. The CDR3, as DNA: TGCAGCGGCGTACGGGGGGCGGGCACAGATACGCAGTATTTT.

To note about this clone: This specimen includes other DNA sequences encoding the same CDR3. V gene TRBV20-1 combines with J gene TRBJ2-7; D gene unclear. The length of the CDR3 is 11 residues. Between the trimmed V and J ends, which lost 6 bases and 3 bases, there was a span of 9 bases. Germline CDR1 and CDR2: DFQATT and SNEGSKA (reference sequence). CDR3 DNA sequence: TGCAGTGCCCCGACTGGCTACGAGCAGTACTTC. Translated, it gives CSAPTGYEQYF.

The rearrangement uses TRBV12-5 and TRBJ2-5; no clear D. The J call is doubtful: the DNA matches TRBJ2-7 better. The CDR3 spans 14 residues. CDR1 and CDR2 from the germline V gene are LGHNT and FRNRAP. The CDR3 loop is CASQLGLEVGEQYF. In DNA, the CDR3 is TGTGCTAGTCAACTCGGCCTTGAGGTCGGCGAGCAGTACTTC.

This clone was seen more than once but under ten times. The chain uses TRBV2 and TRBJ1-2; D remains ambiguous. Trimming took off 7 bases at V and 2 bases at J, with 11 bases between the two ends. The germline V gene has CDR1 SNHLY and CDR2 FYNNEI. The CDR3 totals 13 residues. The CDR3 DNA is TGTGCCAGCACCCCTACAGAGAACTATGGCTACACCTTC. It translates to CASTPTENYGYTF. Full variable domain (remainder filled in from reference TRBV2 and TRBJ1-2): EPEVTQTPSHQVTQMGQEVILRCVPISNHLYFYWYRQILGQKVEFLVSFYNNEISEKSEIFDDQFSVERPDGSNFTLKIRSTKLEDSAMYFCASTPTENYGYTFGSGTRLTVV.

The chain uses TRBV19 and TRBJ2-1, with 9 bases fitting TRBD2. The ends lost 3 bases at V and 9 bases at J; junction bases unmatched: 6. This CDR3 is built from 14 residues. The germline V gene has CDR1 LNHDA and CDR2 SQIVND (reference sequence). For the CDR3, the DNA is TGTGCCAGTAGTATGGCTAGCGGGACCTCTGAGCAGTTCTTC. This gives the protein CASSMASGTSEQFF.

There are a few counts of this clone. V usage is TRBV11-2 and J usage is TRBJ2-3; TRBD1 aligns across 7 bases. CDR3 length: 18 amino acids. V lost 2 bases, J lost 4 bases, and 15 bases stayed unmatched. CDR1 SGHAT and CDR2 FQNNGV come from the germline V gene. CDR3 residues: CASSLSVGGRGQADTQYF. The CDR3 DNA is TGTGCCAGCAGCTTAAGCGTGGGCGGTAGGGGGCAGGCAGATACGCAGTATTTT.

This clone has just a few counts. The chain has TRBV5-4 and TRBJ2-1; D is perhaps TRBD2 (6 bases). Germline CDR1 and CDR2: SGHNT and YYREEE (reference sequence). V gave up 4 bases and J gave up 7 bases, with 12 bases separating them. The CDR3 spans 13 residues. CDR3 in amino acids: CASSRTGGNEQFF. The DNA of the CDR3 is TGTGCCAGCAGCCGGACCGGAGGGAATGAGCAGTTCTTC. Supplemented by reference TRBV5-4 and TRBJ2-1, the full variable domain reads ETGVTQSPTHLIKTRGQQVTLRCSSQSGHNTVSWYQQALGQGPQFIFQYYREEENGRGNFPPRFSGLQFPNYSSELNVNALELDDSALYLCASSRTGGNEQFFGPGTRLTVL.

This chain joins TRBV5-6 and TRBJ2-1, with TRBD2 identical over 10 bases. V lost 2 bases, J lost 12 bases, and 14 bases stayed unmatched. The CDR3 contains 16 residues. From germline, CDR1 is SGHDT and CDR2 YYEEEE. CDR3 protein: CASSFPTSGIGRGQFF. The CDR3 DNA reads as TGTGCCAGCAGCTTTCCCACTAGCGGGATAGGTAGGGGGCAGTTCTTC.